These 14 T cell receptor beta chains share one sample of origin, sequenced in a study of T cells of healthy individuals. TCRdb recomputed calls from the 5' RACE reads with MiXCR, one row per CDR3 protein. The sample holds tens of thousands of distinct CDR3 sequences, roughly 17% seen once. The receptors were gathered from a human donor in good health.

This clonotype was picked up many times. This chain joins TRBV7-9 and TRBJ1-2; TRBD1 might be the D (6 bases). Germline V gives CDR1 SEHNR, CDR2 FQNEAQ (reference sequence). V dropped 5 bases and J dropped 5 bases, with 12 bases sitting between them. The CDR3 loop spans 13 amino acids. The CDR3 DNA reads as TGTGCCAGCAGCCTTGGACAGCTATATGGCTACACCTTC. Amino acid sequence: CASSLGQLYGYTF.

This clonotype was found many times. The gene calls are TRBV9 and TRBJ1-6; D not certain. This CDR3 has 17 amino acids. V lost 0 bases to trimming and J lost 6 bases, with 16 bases between them. Germline lookup yields CDR1 SGDLS and CDR2 YYNGEE. The CDR3 DNA reads as TGTGCCAGCAGCGTAGAGGGAAGAATTGAGGTTAATTCACCCCTCCACTTT. Protein sequence: CASSVEGRIEVNSPLHF. Combining the CDR3 with reference TRBV9 and TRBJ1-6 gives the whole variable domain DSGVTQTPKHLITATGQRVTLRCSPRSGDLSVYWYQQSLDQGLQFLIQYYNGEERAKGNILERFSAQQFPDLHSELNLSSLELGDSALYFCASSVEGRIEVNSPLHFGNGTRLTVT.

The chain has TRBV4-1 and TRBJ1-1; D ambiguous. CDR3 size: 11 residues. Trimming removed 6 bases at V and 3 bases at J, with 5 bases between. The germline gives CDR1 MGHRA, CDR2 YSYEKL. CDR3 bases: TGCGCCAGCAGATCCGACACTGAAGCTTTCTTT. This sequence encodes CASRSDTEAFF.

At least ten counts were recorded for this clonotype. V gene TRBV3-1 combines with J gene TRBJ1-1; D might be TRBD1 (6 bases). Germline loops: CDR1 LGHDT, CDR2 YNNKEL (reference sequence). CDR3 length: 14 amino acids. V gave up 1 base and J gave up 5 bases, with 11 bases separating them. The CDR3 sequence: CASSQGRGKTEAFF. CDR3 nucleotide sequence: TGTGCCAGCAGCCAAGGCAGGGGAAAGACTGAAGCTTTCTTT.

The table lists this clonotype with many counts. The chain employs TRBV29-1 and TRBJ2-2; D may be TRBD2 (6 bases). The CDR3 consists of 14 residues. The germline CDR1 and CDR2 sequences are SQVTM and ANQGSEA. Trimming took off 4 bases at V and 4 bases at J, with 13 bases between the two ends. The CDR3 DNA is TGCAGCGTTGGGGGAACTAGCTTCACCGGGGAGCTGTTTTTT. Its translation is CSVGGTSFTGELFF.

This clonotype was seen ten or more times. The rearrangement joins TRBV4-2 to TRBJ2-7; 8 bases align to TRBD1. The germline V gene encodes CDR1 LGHNA and CDR2 YNFKEQ. CDR3 length: 13 residues. With 0 bases clipped from V and 7 bases from J, the junction kept 2 bases outside the gene matches. In DNA form, the CDR3 reads TGTGCCAGCAGCCAAGAGGACAGGGTTGAGCAGTACTTC. Protein: CASSQEDRVEQYF.

The gene calls are TRBV15 and TRBJ2-5, with TRBD2 matching over 8 bases. Germline V gene sequence: CDR1 LNHNV, CDR2 YYDKDF (reference sequence). The junction had 7 bases not matched to a gene; V was cut back by 5 bases and J by 2 bases. CDR3 length: 15 residues. The CDR3 region has the DNA TGTGCCACCAGCGGCGGTCCGGGGGGGCAAGAGACCCAGTACTTC. This sequence encodes CATSGGPGGQETQYF.

This clonotype was counted many times. The rearrangement uses TRBV29-1 and TRBJ1-1, with D tentatively TRBD1 (6 bases). The CDR3 sequence is 16 residues long. V was clipped by 0 bases and J by 2 bases, with 16 bases between them. Germline V gene lookup returns CDR1 SQVTM and CDR2 ANQGSEA. The CDR3 nucleotides are TGCAGCGTTGAAGAGGGGGCAGGGTGGGGAAACACTGAAGCTTTCTTT. This translates into CSVEEGAGWGNTEAFF.

This clonotype was seen ten or more times. The chain links TRBV19 to TRBJ1-1; 7 nucleotides agree with TRBD1. V shed 6 bases, J shed 0 bases, and the junction held 10 bases outside the gene matches. This CDR3 is built from 16 residues. CDR1 is LNHDA and CDR2 is SQIVND in the germline V gene (reference sequence). CDR3 amino acids: CASRRQGRYLNTEAFF. Here the CDR3 DNA reads TGTGCCAGTAGAAGACAGGGTCGCTACCTGAACACTGAAGCTTTCTTT.

At least ten counts were recorded for this clonotype. V and J are TRBV6-1 and TRBJ2-1; 10 bases line up with TRBD1. The germline CDR1 and CDR2 sequences are MNHNS and SASEGT. V gave up 11 bases and J gave up 7 bases; unmatched junction bases: 11. The CDR3 has 14 residues. As DNA, the CDR3 is TGTGCCGCAATAGACAGGGGGCGAGGTAATGAGCAGTTCTTC. This encodes CAAIDRGRGNEQFF.

This chain joins TRBV6-2 or TRBV6-3 and TRBJ2-1; 7 bases fit TRBD1. V lost 6 bases to trimming and J lost 8 bases; unmatched junction nucleotides: 13. The CDR3 sequence is 15 residues long. CDR1 and CDR2 (germline): MNHEY, SVGEGT. The CDR3 loop reads CASSRSEGAIDEQFF. The CDR3 DNA is TGTGCCAGCAGCCGCAGCGAGGGGGCTATCGATGAGCAGTTCTTC.

This clonotype appeared many times. The V call is TRBV6-1, the J call TRBJ2-7; 9 bases match TRBD1. This CDR3 has 16 amino acids. V lost 3 bases to trimming and J lost 3 bases; unmatched junction nucleotides: 9. Germline V gives CDR1 MNHNS, CDR2 SASEGT. CDR3 in amino acids: CASSEEPGQGFYEQYF. The CDR3, as DNA: TGTGCCAGCAGTGAGGAGCCGGGACAGGGCTTCTACGAGCAGTACTTC.

This clonotype was seen many times. The chain couples TRBV7-2 to TRBJ2-4; D unclear. Germline values: CDR1 SGHTA, CDR2 FQGNSA. The CDR3 contains 14 residues. V was cut by 3 bases and J by 3 bases, with 9 bases left in between. Here the CDR3 DNA reads TGTGCCAGCAGCTTCGTGTACAGCAAAAACATTCAGTACTTC. Translation: CASSFVYSKNIQYF. The whole variable domain, filled in from reference TRBV7-2 and TRBJ2-4, reads GAGVSQSPSNKVTEKGKDVELRCDPISGHTALYWYRQSLGQGLEFLIYFQGNSAPDKSGLPSDRFSAERTGGSVSTLTIQRTQQEDSAVYLCASSFVYSKNIQYFGAGTRLSVL.

This clonotype was counted at least ten times. The chain is built from TRBV7-3 and TRBJ2-2, with 7 bases identical to TRBD1. J gave up 4 bases and V 2 bases, and 7 bases lay outside the gene matches. CDR3 length: 16 residues. Germline-derived CDR1 and CDR2 are SGHTA and FQGTGA. This CDR3 reads CASSLQGGLGTGELFF. The CDR3 bases are TGTGCCAGCAGCTTACAAGGGGGCCTGGGCACCGGGGAGCTGTTTTTT.